This T cell receptor (beta chain) was recovered during a study of T cells in Graves' hyperthyroidism and ophthalmopathy (dated by TCRdb to about 2019). Notes on the research overall: Peripheral blood was sampled at the time of initial diagnosis, prior to any treatment. Thyroid tissue and blood T-cell repertoires from about six Graves' hyperthyroidism patients were also compared in the study. A discovery cohort of about a hundred patients, roughly 45 with Graves' ophthalmopathy and about 58 with stable Graves' hyperthyroidism, was used to find distinguishing TCR V-J signatures. Prospective prediction of ophthalmopathy was tested in an independent validation cohort of approximately 19 hyperthyroidism patients and around 16 patients who later progressed to ophthalmopathy. After blood sampling, hyperthyroidism patients were treated with methimazole at a starting dose of 30 mg daily, and ophthalmopathy patients were treated with high-dose intravenous methylprednisolone. The 100 discovery patients were randomly split 7:3 into training and test sets. The paper describes TCR Vbeta CDR3 sequencing of about 140 peripheral blood samples, made up of some 40 ophthalmopathy patients, approximately 73 hyperthyroidism patients and approximately 17 progressor patients.

About this clonotype itself: Its binding antigen is unknown. No much larger clonotype is one base removed from it; base qualities were not supplied.

Amplification of TCR beta CDR3 regions was carried out from RNA transcripts. The TCR CDR3 was subjected to a first round of RT-PCR using the HTBI primer set and the Qiagen OneStep RT-PCR kit. Libraries were constructed in a second round of multiplex PCR, after which size selection and purification were carried out. Sequencing of the libraries was done on an Illumina HiSeq2000 using paired-end 100 bp reads. The source study handled its data this way. Raw data were processed with SOAPnuke, discarding reads with adapters, uncalled bases, mean Phred below 15, or no exact constant-primer or identifier match. High-quality paired reads were merged using COPE v1.2.5, and each unique nucleotide sequence was defined as a clonotype. MiTCR v1.1 was used to align clonotypes to the IMGT TRBV, TRBD and TRBJ reference segments. Analysis was restricted to V-J combinations with a frequency above 0.0001, which covered about 99% of repertoires. A TCS score was defined as the ratio between F50 (clonal expansion) and ExV (chaos), using BLOSUM62-based TCRdist between CDR3 peptides within each V-J. Welch's t-statistics and random forest reduced around 520 V-J features to fewer than 15, which were used in a naive Bayes classifier (R e1071). In TCRdb, the public reads were trimmed at Q25 with fastp and aligned with MiXCR, with productive beta chains retained. Entries that share a CDR3 protein sequence are merged under the most common genes and DNA. TCRdb, not the original authors, processed these V and J calls. The sample table records around 400,000 distinct CDR3 sequences; about 15% of these occur just once. In total, the top ten clones hold approximately 30% of the sample.

On the study overall, not on this receptor specifically: A model built on a 13 V-J signature distinguished ophthalmopathy from stable hyperthyroidism, reaching over 85% sensitivity and 81% to 83% specificity in cross-validation and 80%/75% in testing. During validation, the model predicted progression to ophthalmopathy a median of roughly six months ahead of onset, with around 71% sensitivity and roughly 72% specificity. Sample size was not statistically predetermined, and investigators were not blinded to group allocation. Most expanded thyroid clonotypes (frequency above 0.001) were also detected in blood, a finding suggesting that blood repertoires may reflect thyroid immune responses.

Hyperthyroidism patients were newly diagnosed, with disease duration under 2 months, and aged 18 to 65 years. Any patient with an uncontrolled infection, another autoimmune disease, pregnancy or lactation was excluded. Diagnoses were based on clinical symptoms, serum thyroxine and TRAb, thyroid ultrasound and orbital computed tomography. Blood from progressor patients was drawn when they were first diagnosed with hyperthyroidism, before any ophthalmopathy symptoms appeared. PBMCs were separated from 8 to 10 ml of fresh peripheral blood using Ficoll-Paque density gradient centrifugation. Patients classed as progressors first received a Graves' hyperthyroidism diagnosis and then went on to develop ophthalmopathy during follow-up. Total RNA was extracted with Trizol reagent, and quality was checked on an Agilent 2100 Bioanalyzer. V loses 8 bases at its end and J loses 0 bases; junction bases beyond the gene matches: 9. Taken from the germline V gene, the CDR1 and CDR2 loops are MNHNS and SASEGT. From cysteine to phenylalanine, the CDR3 is 15 amino acids long. Of all the DNA, just the CDR3 is kept, 45 bases in frame from base 1.

The TCR comes from a woman under 30 with Graves' hyperthyroidism that later progressed to Graves' ophthalmopathy. The specimen sequenced was blood. Rearrangement joined TRBV6-1 to TRBJ2-7; a stretch of 8 junction bases matches TRBD1. The nucleotide sequence reads TGTGCCAGCCGGACCGACAGGGGTAGCTCCTACGAGCAGTACTTC. This sequence encodes CASRTDRGSSYEQYF.